The clone carrying this T cell receptor beta chain was observed a few times. Trimming removed 4 bases from V and 0 bases from J, with 7 bases in between. The CDR3 length is 15 residues. Germline assignment: CDR1 SGHTA and CDR2 FQGTGA. This sample is part of a study of cytomegalovirus exposure and HLA in healthy donors. PCR used 60 Vbeta primers and 13 Jbeta primers. Sequencing was performed with immunoSEQ multiplex PCR; in TCRdb, only in-frame clones are kept and a portion is missing. This table holds about 130,000 clones, 74% found once. V usage is TRBV7-3 and J usage is TRBJ2-6; perhaps TRBD1 as D (5 bases). This sequence was found in a man between 18 and 29 years old in good health and CMV-seropositive. The sample consisted of PBMCs. This chain's CDR3 is CASSSRASGANVLTF. CDR3 nucleotides: TGTGCCAGCAGCTCCAGGGCCTCTGGGGCCAACGTCCTGACTTTC.